A single sample gave rise to the 23 T cell receptor beta chains below, sequenced in a study of T cells in Graves' hyperthyroidism and ophthalmopathy. Amplified TCR beta CDR3 regions came from RNA transcripts. Primed by the HTBI set, a first-round RT-PCR was run on the TCR CDR3. Via MiXCR, TCRdb re-called the multiplex PCR reads, giving one row per CDR3 protein. The sample yields hundreds of thousands of distinct CDR3 sequences, about 15% seen once. The sample taken for sequencing was blood. Source of these receptors: a woman aged 50 to 60 with Graves' ophthalmopathy.

In this sample, this clonotype turned up many times. The V call is TRBV6-1, the J call TRBJ2-7, with 10 bases lining up with TRBD1. The CDR3 has 18 residues. CDR1 and CDR2 from the germline V gene are MNHNS and SASEGT. V lost 6 bases, J lost 0 bases, and 14 bases stayed unmatched. The CDR3 is CASRESAGTGVPSYEQYF. Written as DNA, the CDR3 is TGTGCCAGCAGGGAGAGCGCCGGGACAGGGGTGCCCTCCTACGAGCAGTACTTC.

This rearrangement joins TRBV6-1 to TRBJ2-5; D may be TRBD1 (6 bases). Deletions cut 3 bases from V and 9 bases from J, with 11 bases between. CDR1 MNHNS and CDR2 SASEGT come from the germline V gene. The CDR3 loop spans 12 amino acids. CDR3 amino acids: CASSDGDKAQYF. Written as DNA, the CDR3 is TGTGCCAGCAGTGATGGGGACAAGGCCCAGTACTTC.

This clonotype was picked up a small number of times. The gene calls are TRBV24-1 and TRBJ2-5, with TRBD2 identical over 14 bases. Per the germline V gene, CDR1 is KGHDR and CDR2 is SFDVKD. Trimming removed 1 base from V and 2 bases from J; junction bases left unmatched: 8. The CDR3 runs to 19 residues. DNA for the CDR3: TGTGCCACCAGTGATTTTAAGACTAGCGGGAGGGCAGGGCAAGAGACCCAGTACTTC. Its protein product is CATSDFKTSGRAGQETQYF.

There are many counts of this clonotype. The V and J genes are TRBV18 and TRBJ2-5, with TRBD2 as a possible D gene (5 bases). Germline CDR1 is KGHSH and CDR2 is LQKENI. This CDR3 region has 13 residues. With 8 bases removed from V and 4 bases from J, the gap between germline ends came to 14 bases. The CDR3 spells CASSPGSGETQYF. DNA of the CDR3: TGTGCCAGCAGTCCTGGGAGCGGAGAGACCCAGTACTTC. Complete variable domain (other parts from reference TRBV18 and TRBJ2-5): NAGVMQNPRHLVRRRGQEARLRCSPMKGHSHVYWYRQLPEEGLKFMVYLQKENIIDESGMPKERFSAEFPKEGPSILRIQQVVRGDSAAYFCASSPGSGETQYFGPGTRLLVL.

J is TRBJ2-7 and V is TRBV19, with 7 positions matching TRBD1. The CDR3 is 15 amino acids. After removal of 2 bases from V and 0 bases from J, the junction contained 4 bases not matched to a gene. Germline V gene sequence: CDR1 LNHDA, CDR2 SQIVND (reference sequence). CDR3 nucleotides: TGTGCCAGTAGTATAAAGGGGACAGCCTCCTACGAGCAGTACTTC. It specifies CASSIKGTASYEQYF.

This clonotype was observed many times. The gene calls are TRBV6-1 and TRBJ1-3; D uncertain. CDR3 size: 15 residues. The V end lost 5 bases, the J end lost 0 bases, and 11 bases lay between the germline ends. Germline assignment: CDR1 MNHNS and CDR2 SASEGT. The CDR3 DNA follows: TGTGCCAGCAGTTTAACAGTGCTCTCTGGAAACACCATATATTTT. The encoded protein is CASSLTVLSGNTIYF.

This clonotype was picked up a small number of times. This chain uses TRBV5-1 with TRBJ2-1; 10 bases match TRBD1. The V gene end was trimmed by 4 bases and the J gene end by 9 bases; junction bases not matched to a gene: 4. Germline CDR1 SGHRS, CDR2 YFSETQ. CDR3 length equals 13 residues. The CDR3 DNA reads TGCGCCAGCAGCGGACAGGGGGTGGGTGAGCAGTTCTTC. Encoded protein: CASSGQGVGEQFF.

This clonotype was observed at least ten times. The chain links TRBV28 to TRBJ1-6; D not resolved. Germline V gene sequence: CDR1 MDHEN, CDR2 SYDVKM. The V and J ends lost 5 bases and 0 bases respectively, with 14 bases between them. This CDR3 spans 17 amino acids. CDR3 amino acids: CASSLLTESSYNSPLHF. CDR3 DNA sequence: TGTGCCAGCAGTCTCTTGACCGAGAGCTCCTATAATTCACCCCTCCACTTT.

The DNA of the CDR3 is TGCGCCAGCAGCTTGGTATCGAGCGGAGCCTCCGAGCAGTACTTC. Its translation: CASSLVSSGASEQYF. The genes are TRBV5-1 and TRBJ2-7; the D gene is possibly TRBD2 (5 bases). The length of the CDR3 is 15 residues. V was cut by 0 bases and J by 6 bases, with 16 bases left in between. CDR1 and CDR2 (germline): SGHRS, YFSETQ.

For this clonotype: A much larger clonotype is one base distant, so this may be a read error. The chain uses TRBV11-3 and TRBJ2-1; TRBD2 matches 8 bases. From germline, CDR1 is SGHNT and CDR2 YENEEA. This CDR3 comprises 15 residues. V lost 5 bases and J lost 6; bases outside the gene matches: 9. The CDR3 DNA reads TGTGCCAGCAGCGAAACCGGCAGCGGGAGCAATGAGCAGTTCTTC. It encodes CASSETGSGSNEQFF. The whole variable domain, filled in from reference TRBV11-3 and TRBJ2-1, reads EAGVVQSPRYKIIEKKQPVAFWCNPISGHNTLYWYLQNLGQGPELLIRYENEEAVDDSQLPKDRFSAERLKGVDSTLKIQPAELGDSAVYLCASSETGSGSNEQFFGPGTRLTVL.

This clonotype appeared many times. This chain links TRBV5-1 with TRBJ2-7; 8 bases align to TRBD1. This CDR3 spans 14 amino acids. CDR1 and CDR2 (germline): SGHRS, YFSETQ. Trimming removed 4 bases from V and 6 bases from J; junction bases left unmatched: 9. The CDR3 region is CASSTGQGRFEQYF. The CDR3 region has the DNA TGCGCCAGCAGCACAGGACAGGGCCGCTTCGAGCAGTACTTC.

In the case of this clonotype: A much larger clone differs by one base, so this may be a read error. The chain is built from TRBV30 and TRBJ1-2, with TRBD1 matching 7 bases. This CDR3 has 16 residues. Per germline, CDR1 GTSNPN and CDR2 SVGIG (reference sequence). The V segment lost 5 bases and the J segment 3 bases; nucleotides outside the gene matches: 15. The CDR3 region has the DNA TGTGCCTGGTTTAGGAACAGGGGCCGTGGGTACTATGGCTACACCTTC. The encoded protein is CAWFRNRGRGYYGYTF.

This clonotype was picked up many times. The chain carries TRBV20-1 and TRBJ2-7; 7 bases align to TRBD1. V lost 0 bases and J lost 0; bases outside the gene matches: 11. This CDR3 comprises 17 residues. Germline values: CDR1 DFQATT, CDR2 SNEGSKA (reference sequence). CDR3 DNA: TGCAGTGCTAGAGATGGGTCCCTTGGGACAGCCTCCTACGAGCAGTACTTC. It yields the protein CSARDGSLGTASYEQYF.

Many counts were recorded for this clonotype. The V gene is TRBV18, the J gene TRBJ2-7; no firm D call. Trimming shortened V by 1 base and J by 5 bases, and 9 bases separated the two germline ends. The germline V gene encodes CDR1 KGHSH and CDR2 LQKENI. The CDR3 totals 13 residues. CDR3 protein: CASSPQGINEQYF. For the CDR3, the DNA is TGTGCCAGCTCACCACAGGGTATCAACGAGCAGTACTTC.

In its sample, this clonotype was seen a few times. The chain combines TRBV5-1 with TRBJ2-7; perhaps D is TRBD1 or TRBD2 (6 bases each). This CDR3 region has 15 residues. Germline V CDR1 and CDR2: SGHRS, YFSETQ. Trimming took off 5 bases at V and 5 bases at J, with 20 bases between the two ends. The CDR3 sequence is CASREVRGAVDEQYF. The CDR3 DNA sequence: TGCGCCAGCAGGGAGGTGAGGGGGGCGGTCGACGAGCAGTACTTC.

The chain combines TRBV6-2 or TRBV6-3 with TRBJ1-1; 8 bases agree with TRBD1. The CDR3 covers 16 residues. V lost 1 base to trimming and J lost 0 bases; unmatched junction nucleotides: 4. Germline values: CDR1 MNHEY, CDR2 SVGEGT. DNA for the CDR3: TGTGCCAGCAGTTACTTAAAGGGACAGGTGAACACTGAAGCTTTCTTT. Amino acids: CASSYLKGQVNTEAFF.

The chain has TRBV18 and TRBJ1-1; D perhaps matches TRBD1 (5 bases). From germline, CDR1 is KGHSH and CDR2 LQKENI. The V gene lost 3 bases and the J gene lost 1 base, with 9 bases spanning the gap. This CDR3 has 14 amino acids. As DNA, the CDR3 is TGTGCCAGCTCACCCGGGGACGGGAACACTGAAGCTTTCTTT. As protein: CASSPGDGNTEAFF.

This clonotype was seen a few times. The V call is TRBV19, the J call TRBJ1-3; no definite D call. V was shortened by 6 bases and J by 0 bases, with 9 bases between the two germline ends. Germline CDR1 and CDR2: LNHDA and SQIVND (reference sequence). CDR3 size: 14 residues. The CDR3 coding sequence is TGTGCCAGTAGACCGAACAGCTCTGGAAACACCATATATTTT. Protein product: CASRPNSSGNTIYF.

V is TRBV29-1 and J is TRBJ2-2, with TRBD2 matching over 10 bases. The ends lost 7 bases at V and 6 bases at J; junction bases unmatched: 5. The CDR3 length is 13 residues. CDR1 is SQVTM, CDR2 ANQGSEA, per germline. This CDR3 reads CSGTGTSAGELFF. The CDR3 DNA is TGCAGCGGGACCGGGACTAGCGCCGGGGAGCTGTTTTTT.

The J gene is TRBJ2-2, the V gene TRBV15; TRBD1 aligns across 7 bases. After removal of 7 bases from V and 1 base from J, the junction contained 6 bases not matched to a gene. The length of the CDR3 is 15 residues. Germline assignment: CDR1 LNHNV and CDR2 YYDKDF (reference sequence). CDR3 in DNA: TGTGCCACCACAAAAAGGGACAGGAACACCGGGGAGCTGTTTTTT. This gives the protein CATTKRDRNTGELFF.

This clonotype has a count of ten or more. J is TRBJ2-7 and V is TRBV13, with 9 nucleotides matching TRBD1. This CDR3 has 14 residues. Per the germline V gene, CDR1 is PRHDT and CDR2 is FYEKMQ (reference sequence). V gave up 4 bases and J gave up 7 bases; unmatched junction bases: 8. The CDR3 sequence is CASSSWDRAYEQYF. The CDR3 bases are TGTGCCAGCAGCTCCTGGGACAGGGCTTATGAGCAGTACTTC.

This clonotype was detected many times. The V gene is TRBV7-6, the J gene TRBJ1-1; no clear D gene. The V end lost 5 bases, the J end lost 1 base, and 8 bases lay between the germline ends. The CDR3 runs 13 residues. Germline V gene sequence: CDR1 SGHVS, CDR2 FNYEAQ. The CDR3 loop reads CASSELRNTEAFF. The CDR3 DNA sequence: TGTGCCAGCAGCGAACTAAGGAACACTGAAGCTTTCTTT.

The table lists this clonotype with many counts. V usage is TRBV7-8 and J usage is TRBJ2-1; D gene uncertain. The germline gives CDR1 SGHVS, CDR2 FQNEAQ. V was cut by 2 bases and J by 7 bases, with 6 bases left in between. This CDR3 comprises 12 residues. The CDR3 region is CASSLRRNEQFF. The CDR3, as DNA: TGTGCCAGCAGCTTACGGCGAAATGAGCAGTTCTTC.